The rows below give T cell receptor beta chains drawn from one sample of a study of T cell responses to AZD1222 COVID-19 vaccine. Clones were read by immunoSEQ multiplex PCR, and TCRdb kept only the in-frame ones, dropping some. The sample has some 110,000 clones, roughly 92% seen once; the top ten hold 1.6%. The specimen was peripheral blood, collected 28 days after the second AZD1222 dose. Source of these receptors: an adult who received the AZD1222 COVID-19 vaccine. The CDR3 runs from the conserved cysteine through the conserved F or W. The D gene is left open where the match is weak. Some rows mark clone size as missing; the rest say once, few, many or name a class of expanded clone.

>-|TRBV6-5|-|TRBJ1-4|15
TGTGCCAGCAGTAGCGCAACCAGGGAGGGGGAAAAACTGTTTTTT
CASSSATREGEKLFF
>-|TRBV7-6|-|TRBJ2-3|15
TGTGCCAGCAGCTTGGGAGGCATCTGGTCAGATACGCAGTATTTT
CASSLGGIWSDTQYF
>once|TRBV27|-|TRBJ2-3|15
TGTGCCAGCAGTTCCCCCCTGACGGGGGCAGATACGCAGTATTTT
CASSSPLTGADTQYF
>-|TRBV10-2|-|TRBJ1-1|16
TGCGCCAGCCGCCAGGGTACGGTGTTGCTGAACACTGAAGCTTTCTTT
CASRQGTVLLNTEAFF
>-|TRBV2|TRBD2|TRBJ2-5|14
TGTGCCAGCAGTGGGTCTCTAGCGGAAGAGACCCAGTACTTC
CASSGSLAEETQYF
>-|TRBV9|-|TRBJ2-2|15
TGTGCCAGCAGCGTTGGGGGCTTAAAGGCCGGGGAGCTGTTTTTT
CASSVGGLKAGELFF
>-|TRBV11-3|TRBD2|TRBJ2-6|15
TGTGCCAGCAGCCCGGGGGGAGCGGGGGCCAACGTCCTGACTTTC
CASSPGGAGANVLTF
>-|TRBV2|-|TRBJ2-3|11
TGTGCCGGCAGGGAGAGGGATACGCAGTATTTT
CAGRERDTQYF
>-|TRBV7-9|TRBD2|TRBJ2-3|15
TGTGCCAGCCGTTCCCTCTTAGCGGGAGTAGATACGCAGTATTTT
CASRSLLAGVDTQYF
>-|TRBV18|TRBD2|TRBJ2-5|15
TGTGCCAGCTCACCACGGGGCGGGAGTGACGAGACCCAGTACTTC
CASSPRGGSDETQYF
>-|TRBV6-6|TRBD2|TRBJ2-7|16
TGTGCCAGCAGTTACTCTTATAGCGGGAAGGCCTACGAGCAGTACTTC
CASSYSYSGKAYEQYF